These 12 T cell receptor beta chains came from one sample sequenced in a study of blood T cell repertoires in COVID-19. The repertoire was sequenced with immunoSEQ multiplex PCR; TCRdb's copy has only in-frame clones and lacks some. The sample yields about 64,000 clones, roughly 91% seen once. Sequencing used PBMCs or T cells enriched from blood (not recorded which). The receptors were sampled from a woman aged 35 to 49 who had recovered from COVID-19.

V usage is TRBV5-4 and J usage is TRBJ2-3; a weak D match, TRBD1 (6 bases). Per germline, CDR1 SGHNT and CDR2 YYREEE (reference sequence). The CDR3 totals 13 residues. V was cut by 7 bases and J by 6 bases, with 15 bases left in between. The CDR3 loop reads CASGGPRTDTQYF. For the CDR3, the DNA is TGTGCCAGCGGGGGCCCGAGAACTGATACGCAGTATTTT. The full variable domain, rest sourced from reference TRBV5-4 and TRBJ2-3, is ETGVTQSPTHLIKTRGQQVTLRCSSQSGHNTVSWYQQALGQGPQFIFQYYREEENGRGNFPPRFSGLQFPNYSSELNVNALELDDSALYLCASGGPRTDTQYFGPGTRLTVL.

CDR3 bases: TGCGCCAGCAGTCTACTAGCGGGGGCCAGCACAGATACGCAGTATTTT. Protein sequence: CASSLLAGASTDTQYF. The chain has TRBV10-1 and TRBJ2-3; TRBD2 aligns across 11 bases. CDR1 is WNHNN and CDR2 is SYGVQD in the germline V gene (reference sequence). After removal of 5 bases from V and 0 bases from J, the junction contained 4 bases not matched to a gene. The CDR3 contains 16 residues.

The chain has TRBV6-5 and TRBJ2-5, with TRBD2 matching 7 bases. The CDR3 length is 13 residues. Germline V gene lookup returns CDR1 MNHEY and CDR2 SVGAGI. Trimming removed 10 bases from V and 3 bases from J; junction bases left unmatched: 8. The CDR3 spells CATKRSGEETQYF. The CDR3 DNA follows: TGTGCCACCAAAAGAAGCGGGGAAGAGACCCAGTACTTC.

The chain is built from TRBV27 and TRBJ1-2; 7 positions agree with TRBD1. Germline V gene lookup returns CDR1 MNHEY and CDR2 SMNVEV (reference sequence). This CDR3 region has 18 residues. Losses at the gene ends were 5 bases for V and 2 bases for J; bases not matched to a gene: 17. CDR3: CASSLYGTIRGMNYGYTF. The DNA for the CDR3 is TGTGCCAGCAGTCTCTACGGCACTATCAGGGGGATGAACTATGGCTACACCTTC.

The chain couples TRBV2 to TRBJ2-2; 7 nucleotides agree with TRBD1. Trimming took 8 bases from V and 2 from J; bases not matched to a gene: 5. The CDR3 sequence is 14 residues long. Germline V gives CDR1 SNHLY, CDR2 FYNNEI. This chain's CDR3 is CASVGDRNTGELFF. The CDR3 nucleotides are TGTGCCAGCGTGGGGGACAGAAACACCGGGGAGCTGTTTTTT.

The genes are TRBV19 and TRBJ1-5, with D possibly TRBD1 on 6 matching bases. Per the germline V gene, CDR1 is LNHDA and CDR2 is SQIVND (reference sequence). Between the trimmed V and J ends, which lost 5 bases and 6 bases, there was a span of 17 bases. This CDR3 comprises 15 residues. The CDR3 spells CASSVQGLSFQPQHF. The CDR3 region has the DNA TGTGCCAGTAGTGTACAGGGCTTAAGTTTTCAGCCCCAGCATTTT.

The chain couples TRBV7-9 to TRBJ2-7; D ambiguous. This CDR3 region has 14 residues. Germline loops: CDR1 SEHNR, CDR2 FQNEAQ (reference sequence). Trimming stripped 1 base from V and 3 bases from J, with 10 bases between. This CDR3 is CASSLDALSYEQYF. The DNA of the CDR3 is TGTGCCAGCAGCTTAGACGCTCTCAGCTACGAGCAGTACTTC.

For the CDR3, the DNA is TGTGCCACCAGTAAAACACAGGGTATCCAAGAGACCCAGTACTTC. This sequence encodes CATSKTQGIQETQYF. The gene calls are TRBV24-1 and TRBJ2-5, with D possibly being TRBD1 (6 bases). The CDR3 consists of 15 residues. The germline V gene has CDR1 KGHDR and CDR2 SFDVKD. V was shortened by 6 bases and J by 1 base, with 14 bases between the two germline ends.

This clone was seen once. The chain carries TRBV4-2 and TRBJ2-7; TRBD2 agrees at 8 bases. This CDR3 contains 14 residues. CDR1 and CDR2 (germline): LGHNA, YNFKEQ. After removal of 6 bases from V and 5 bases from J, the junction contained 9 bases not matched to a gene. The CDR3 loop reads CASRKLGGAHEQYF. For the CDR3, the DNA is TGTGCCAGCAGGAAACTCGGGGGGGCCCACGAGCAGTACTTC.

In DNA, the CDR3 is TGCGCCAGCAGCATTGGGACAGCGCTTAGCTCCTACAATGAGCAGTTCTTC. Encoded protein: CASSIGTALSSYNEQFF. The genes are TRBV5-1 and TRBJ2-1, with 7 bases matching TRBD1. There are 17 residues in the CDR3. The germline V gene encodes CDR1 SGHRS and CDR2 YFSETQ. The V segment lost 4 bases and the J segment 0 bases; nucleotides outside the gene matches: 10. The full variable domain, completed using reference TRBV5-1 and TRBJ2-1, is KAGVTQTPRYLIKTRGQQVTLSCSPISGHRSVSWYQQTPGQGLQFLFEYFSETQRNKGNFPGRFSGRQFSNSRSEMNVSTLELGDSALYLCASSIGTALSSYNEQFFGPGTRLTVL.

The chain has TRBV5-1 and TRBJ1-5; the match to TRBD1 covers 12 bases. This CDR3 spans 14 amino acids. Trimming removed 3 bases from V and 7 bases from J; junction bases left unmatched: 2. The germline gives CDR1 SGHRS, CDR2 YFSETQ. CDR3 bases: TGCGCCAGCAGCTCGGGACAGGGGGCCCAGCCCCAGCATTTT. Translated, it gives CASSSGQGAQPQHF.

The CDR3 nucleotides are TGTGCCAGCAGATTAGCGGGGGGGACTACAGATACGCAGTATTTT. It is translated as CASRLAGGTTDTQYF. The genes are TRBV6-4 and TRBJ2-3; 11 positions match TRBD2. The CDR3 spans 15 residues. With V trimmed by 6 bases and J by 3 bases, 5 bases remained unmatched. Germline V gene lookup returns CDR1 MRHNA and CDR2 SNTAGT.